The text below deals with one T cell receptor (beta chain). With 11 bases removed from V and 2 bases from J, the gap between germline ends came to 18 bases. Germline CDR1 LNHDA, CDR2 SQIVND (reference sequence). The CDR3 totals 14 residues. These data come from a study of T cells in Graves' hyperthyroidism and ophthalmopathy. Not enrolled were patients with uncontrolled infection, other autoimmune disease, pregnancy or lactation. It was RNA transcripts that yielded the amplified TCR beta CDR3 regions. First-round RT-PCR targeting the TCR CDR3 was performed with the HTBI primer set. Each CDR3 protein gets one entry after TCRdb re-called the multiplex PCR reads with MiXCR. The sample shows about 700,000 distinct CDR3 sequences, just under 45% of them seen only once.

The sequence came from an adult man with Graves' disease, either hyperthyroidism or ophthalmopathy (not recorded which). The V gene is TRBV19, the J gene TRBJ1-1; a possible D gene is TRBD1 (6 bases). Sequenced: peripheral blood or thyroid tissue (not recorded which). Here the CDR3 reads CAWAGDWGNTEAFF. CDR3 nucleotides: TGTGCCTGGGCAGGGGATTGGGGAAACACTGAAGCTTTCTTT.